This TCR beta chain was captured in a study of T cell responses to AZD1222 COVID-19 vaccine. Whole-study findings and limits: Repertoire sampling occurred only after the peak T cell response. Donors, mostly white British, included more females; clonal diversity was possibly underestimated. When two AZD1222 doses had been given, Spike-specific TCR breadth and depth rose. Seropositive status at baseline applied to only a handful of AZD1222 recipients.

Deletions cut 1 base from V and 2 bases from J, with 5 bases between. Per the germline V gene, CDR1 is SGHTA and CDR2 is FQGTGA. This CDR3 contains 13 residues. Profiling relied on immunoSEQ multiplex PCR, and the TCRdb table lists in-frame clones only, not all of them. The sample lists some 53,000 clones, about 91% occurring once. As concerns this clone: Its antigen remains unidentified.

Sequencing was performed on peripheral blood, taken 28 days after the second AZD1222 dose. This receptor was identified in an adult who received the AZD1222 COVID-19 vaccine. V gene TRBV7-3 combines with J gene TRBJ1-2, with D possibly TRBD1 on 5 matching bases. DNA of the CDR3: TGTGCCAGCAGCTTAAGGGACAACTATGGCTACACCTTC. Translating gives CASSLRDNYGYTF.